The present entry profiles one T cell receptor beta chain with its context. Its antigen remains unidentified. The record originates from a study of monozygotic twins with inflammatory bowel disease. Study conclusions and caveats: Lower TCRbeta diversity (inverse Simpson) was seen in IBD patients than in healthy co-twins. No difference in repertoire similarity was seen between concordant and discordant twins, possibly because power was limited.

The CDR3 is 16 amino acids. CDR1 and CDR2 from the germline V gene are SGHRS and YFSETQ. TCR libraries each used approximately 4,000 ng of total RNA. Investigators made cDNA in eight separate reactions per sample. From the 5' RACE reads, TCRdb lists one entry per CDR3 protein and no DNA. This sample's table has 170,000 or so distinct CDR3 sequences. The clonotype comes from a human donor with ulcerative colitis or Crohn's disease, or a healthy co-twin of an affected twin (not recorded which). The sequencing input was blood. V gene TRBV5-1 combines with J gene TRBJ2-5; TCRdb's D gene call, TRBD1, goes unchecked for lack of DNA. CDR3 sequence reads: CASSLGPTGLGETQYF.